This TCR beta chain was captured in a study of regulatory T cells in long-lasting Graves disease. Many counts were recorded for this clonotype. Its antigen is as yet unknown. Regarding time point: newly diagnosed GD, antithyroid drugs for less than 3 months. With RNA extracted from PBMCs as input, the TCR library was made. Germline loops: CDR1 MNHNS, CDR2 SASEGT. The CDR3 is 15 residues long. V gave up 2 bases and J gave up 0 bases, with 8 bases separating them. TCR beta libraries were built with iRepertoire HTBI primers and Arm-PCR of CDR3 regions. TCRdb analysed the multiplex PCR reads with MiXCR anew, one entry per CDR3 protein. Here the sample spans 390,000 or so distinct CDR3 sequences, approximately 12% being singletons. The study, taken as a whole, reports: More public clonotypes were shared by persistent patients (around 2,500) than by new patients (approximately 1,000).

These data were also reused for a study on T cells in Graves' hyperthyroidism and ophthalmopathy.

This clonotype was obtained from a woman younger than 30 with Graves disease. Sequencing was performed on peripheral blood mononuclear cells (PBMCs), taken at new diagnosis, from a patient treated with antithyroid drugs. The gene calls are TRBV6-1 and TRBJ2-1, with D maybe TRBD2 (6 bases). CDR3 sequence reads: CASSEYGSSYNEQFF. CDR3 bases: TGTGCCAGCAGTGAATACGGGAGCTCCTACAATGAGCAGTTCTTC.